What follows are 5 T cell receptor beta chains derived from one specimen sequenced in a study of cytomegalovirus exposure and HLA in healthy donors. PCR primers comprised 60 Vbeta and 13 Jbeta primers. Repertoires were generated with immunoSEQ multiplex PCR, while TCRdb's copy carries only in-frame clones and drops some. The profile shows approximately 89,000 clones, 85% of them singletons. The material sequenced was PBMCs. These TCRs come from a man aged 40-49 years in good health and CMV-seropositive.

In the case of this clone: One end of the junction fails to match germline, which may point to a read error. CDR3 loop: CASSLARGGATGELFF. The CDR3 nucleotides are TGTGCCAGCAGCCTAGCGCGGGGCGGGGCAACCGGGGAGCTGTTTTTT. The chain couples TRBV7-2 to TRBJ2-2; D is perhaps TRBD2 (6 bases). The germline V gene has CDR1 SGHTA and CDR2 FQGNSA. This CDR3 comprises 16 residues.

This chain links TRBV7-3 with TRBJ1-6; D uncertain. The CDR3 has 14 amino acids. V lost 1 base and J lost 7, with 8 bases in between. CDR1 is SGHTA, CDR2 FQGTGA, per germline. For the CDR3, the DNA is TGTGCCAGCAGCTTAAGCGGTTGGAATTCACCCCTCCACTTT. Its protein is CASSLSGWNSPLHF.

Only a few counts were recorded for this clone. CDR3 nucleotides: TGTGCCAGCAGTGGGTCTCGGGCTAGCGCTCAAGAGACCCAGTACTTC. Protein product: CASSGSRASAQETQYF. The genes are TRBV2 and TRBJ2-5; tentatively, D is TRBD2 (6 bases). Trimming shortened V by 4 bases and J by 2 bases, and 17 bases separated the two germline ends. CDR1 is SNHLY and CDR2 is FYNNEI in the germline V gene. The CDR3 is made up of 16 amino acids.

In its sample, this clone was seen once. The CDR3: CASSAKRGAGETQYF. Written as DNA, the CDR3 is TGTGCCAGTAGTGCGAAGCGGGGGGCGGGGGAGACCCAGTACTTC. This rearrangement joins TRBV19 to TRBJ2-5; the match to TRBD2 covers 9 bases. Germline assignment: CDR1 LNHDA and CDR2 SQIVND (reference sequence). The CDR3 spans 15 residues. V shed 5 bases and J 5 bases; nucleotides not matched to a gene: 9.

The rearrangement links TRBV12-5 to TRBJ1-5; D is unclear. CDR3 length equals 16 residues. With 4 bases removed from V and 0 bases from J, the gap between germline ends came to 13 bases. Germline CDR1 is LGHNT and CDR2 is FRNRAP. CDR3 amino acids: CASGSPSQSSNQPQHF. The CDR3 DNA sequence: TGTGCTAGTGGTTCCCCTTCGCAGTCTAGCAATCAGCCCCAGCATTTT.